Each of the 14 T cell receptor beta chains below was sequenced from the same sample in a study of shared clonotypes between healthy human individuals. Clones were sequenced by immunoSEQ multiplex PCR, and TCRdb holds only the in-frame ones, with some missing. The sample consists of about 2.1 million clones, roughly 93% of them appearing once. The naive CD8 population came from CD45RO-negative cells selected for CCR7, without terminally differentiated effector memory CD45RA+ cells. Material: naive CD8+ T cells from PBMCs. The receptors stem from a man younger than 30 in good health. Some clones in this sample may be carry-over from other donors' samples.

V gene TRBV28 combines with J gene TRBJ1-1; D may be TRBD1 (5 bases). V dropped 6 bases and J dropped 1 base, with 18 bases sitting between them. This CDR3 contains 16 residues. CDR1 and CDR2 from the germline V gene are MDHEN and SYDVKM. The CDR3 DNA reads TGTGCCAGCAGCCTTTTCTCCGGGACGGGGAACACTGAAGCTTTCTTT. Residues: CASSLFSGTGNTEAFF.

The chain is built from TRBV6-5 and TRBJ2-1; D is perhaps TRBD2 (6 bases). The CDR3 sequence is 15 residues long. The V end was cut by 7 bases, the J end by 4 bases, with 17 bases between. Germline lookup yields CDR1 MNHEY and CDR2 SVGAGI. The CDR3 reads CASKKGSGDYNEQFF. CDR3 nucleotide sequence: TGTGCCAGCAAAAAGGGTAGCGGAGATTACAATGAGCAGTTCTTC.

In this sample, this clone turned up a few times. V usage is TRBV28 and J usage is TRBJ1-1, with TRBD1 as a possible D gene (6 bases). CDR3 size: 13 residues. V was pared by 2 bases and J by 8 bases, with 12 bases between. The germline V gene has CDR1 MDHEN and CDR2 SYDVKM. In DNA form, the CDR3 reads TGTGCCAGCAGTTTAACCACCGGGACAGAAGCTTTCTTT. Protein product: CASSLTTGTEAFF.

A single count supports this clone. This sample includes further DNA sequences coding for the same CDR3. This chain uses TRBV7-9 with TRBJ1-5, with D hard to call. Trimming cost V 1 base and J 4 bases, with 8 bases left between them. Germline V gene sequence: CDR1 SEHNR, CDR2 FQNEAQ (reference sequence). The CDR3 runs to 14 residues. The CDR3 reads CASSLGVGNQPQHF. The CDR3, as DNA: TGTGCCAGCAGCTTAGGGGTGGGTAATCAGCCCCAGCATTTT.

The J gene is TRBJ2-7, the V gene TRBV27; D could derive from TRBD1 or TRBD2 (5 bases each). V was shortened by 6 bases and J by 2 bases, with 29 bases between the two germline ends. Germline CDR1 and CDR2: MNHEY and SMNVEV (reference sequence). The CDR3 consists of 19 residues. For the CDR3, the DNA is TGTGCCAGCAGCTCCTCCCGTGGGTTAGGGACGGGCTCCCCCTACGAGCAGTACTTC. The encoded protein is CASSSSRGLGTGSPYEQYF.

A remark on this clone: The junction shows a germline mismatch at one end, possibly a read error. CDR3 in DNA: TGTGCCAGCAGCAAAGAGGTTTATGAAGCCCAGTACTTC. Residues: CASSKEVYEAQYF. The rearrangement links TRBV14 to TRBJ2-5, with D uncertain. From germline, CDR1 is SGHDN and CDR2 FVKESK. The CDR3 spans 13 residues.

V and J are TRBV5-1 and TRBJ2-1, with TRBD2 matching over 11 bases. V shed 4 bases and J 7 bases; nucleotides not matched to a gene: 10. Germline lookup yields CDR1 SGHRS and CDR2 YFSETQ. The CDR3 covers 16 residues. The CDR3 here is CASSKTSGRNWNEQFF. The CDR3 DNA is TGCGCCAGCAGCAAAACTAGCGGGAGAAATTGGAATGAGCAGTTCTTC.

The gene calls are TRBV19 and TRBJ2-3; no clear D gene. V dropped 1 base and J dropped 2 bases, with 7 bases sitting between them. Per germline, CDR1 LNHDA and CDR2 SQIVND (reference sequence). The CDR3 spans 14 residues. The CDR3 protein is CASSIGGITDTQYF. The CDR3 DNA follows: TGTGCCAGTAGTATAGGAGGCATCACAGATACGCAGTATTTT.

In DNA, the CDR3 is TGTGCCAGCAGTCCCCGGGAGAACACCATATATTTT. Translating it yields CASSPRENTIYF. V usage is TRBV6-6 and J usage is TRBJ1-3, with D unresolved. CDR1 and CDR2 (germline): MNHNY, SVGAGI (reference sequence). This CDR3 region has 12 residues. Between the trimmed V and J ends, which lost 5 bases and 7 bases, there was a span of 9 bases.

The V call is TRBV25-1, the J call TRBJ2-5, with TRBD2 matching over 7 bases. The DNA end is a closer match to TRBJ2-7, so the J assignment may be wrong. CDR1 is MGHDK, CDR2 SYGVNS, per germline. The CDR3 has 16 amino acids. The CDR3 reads CASTGGWRPNAYEQYF. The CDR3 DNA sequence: TGTGCCAGCACCGGGGGGTGGCGGCCGAACGCCTACGAGCAGTACTTC.

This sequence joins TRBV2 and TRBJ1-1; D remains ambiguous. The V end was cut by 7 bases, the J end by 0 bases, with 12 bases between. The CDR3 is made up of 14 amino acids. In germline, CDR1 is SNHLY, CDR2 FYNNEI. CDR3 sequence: CASILGYMNTEAFF. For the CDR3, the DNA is TGTGCCAGCATCCTCGGATACATGAACACTGAAGCTTTCTTT.

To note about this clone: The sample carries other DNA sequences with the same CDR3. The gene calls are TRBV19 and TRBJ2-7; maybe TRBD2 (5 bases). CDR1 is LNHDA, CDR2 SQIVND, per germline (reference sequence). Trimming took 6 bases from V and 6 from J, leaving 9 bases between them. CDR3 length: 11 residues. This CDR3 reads CASRAGGEQYF. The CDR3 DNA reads TGTGCCAGTAGGGCGGGCGGCGAGCAGTACTTC.

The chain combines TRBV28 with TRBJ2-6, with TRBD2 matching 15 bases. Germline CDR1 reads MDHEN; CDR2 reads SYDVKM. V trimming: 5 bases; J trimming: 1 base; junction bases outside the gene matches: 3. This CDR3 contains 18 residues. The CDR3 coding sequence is TGTGCCAGCAGTCCGGGACTAGCGGGAGGTTCTGGGGCCAACGTCCTGACTTTC. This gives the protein CASSPGLAGGSGANVLTF.

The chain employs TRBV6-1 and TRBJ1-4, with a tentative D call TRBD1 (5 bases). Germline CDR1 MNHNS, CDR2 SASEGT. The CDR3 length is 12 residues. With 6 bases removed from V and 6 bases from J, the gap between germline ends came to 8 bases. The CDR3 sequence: CASRGRDEKLFF. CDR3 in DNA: TGTGCCAGCAGGGGCAGGGATGAAAAACTGTTTTTT.